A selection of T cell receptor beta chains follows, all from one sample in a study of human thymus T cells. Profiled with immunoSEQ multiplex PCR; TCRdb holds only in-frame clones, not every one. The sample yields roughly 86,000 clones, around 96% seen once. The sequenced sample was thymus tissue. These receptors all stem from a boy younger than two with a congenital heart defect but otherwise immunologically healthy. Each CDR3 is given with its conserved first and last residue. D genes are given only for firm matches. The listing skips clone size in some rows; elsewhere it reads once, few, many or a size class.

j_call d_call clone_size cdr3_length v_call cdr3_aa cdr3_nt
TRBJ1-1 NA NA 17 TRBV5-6 CASSLDGDRGGNTEAFF TGTGCCAGCAGCTTGGATGGGGACCGAGGTGGGAACACTGAAGCTTTCTTT
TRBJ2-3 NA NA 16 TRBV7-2 CASSLVRSPSTDTQYF TGTGCCAGCAGCTTGGTTAGGTCACCTAGCACAGATACGCAGTATTTT
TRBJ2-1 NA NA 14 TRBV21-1 CASSKRGVDDEQFF TGTGCCAGCAGCAAAAGGGGTGTGGACGATGAGCAGTTCTTC
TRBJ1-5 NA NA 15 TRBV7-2 CASSFASGSNQPQHF TGTGCCAGCAGCTTTGCTTCCGGTAGCAATCAGCCCCAGCATTTT
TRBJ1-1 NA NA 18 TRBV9 CASSVAPQGLGWDTEAFF TGTGCCAGCAGCGTAGCGCCCCAGGGGTTAGGATGGGATACTGAAGCTTTCTTT
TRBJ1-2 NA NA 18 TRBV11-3 CASSPWETAKSGRYGYTF TGTGCCAGCAGCCCTTGGGAGACAGCTAAGTCCGGGCGTTATGGCTACACCTTC
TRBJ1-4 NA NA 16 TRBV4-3 CASSPSPDRNNEKLFF TGCGCCAGCAGCCCCTCCCCGGACCGGAATAATGAAAAACTGTTTTTT
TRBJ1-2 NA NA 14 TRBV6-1 CASSERSGDHGYTF TGTGCCAGCAGTGAAAGGTCAGGGGATCATGGCTACACCTTC
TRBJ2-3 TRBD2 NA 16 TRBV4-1 CASSQDSGRGGDTQYF TGCGCCAGCAGCCAGGATAGCGGGAGGGGGGGAGATACGCAGTATTTT
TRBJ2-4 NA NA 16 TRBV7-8 CASSPHPTAPGNIQYF TGTGCCAGCAGCCCCCATCCCACTGCCCCTGGGAACATTCAGTACTTC
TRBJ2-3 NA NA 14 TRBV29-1 CSVWGARITDTQYF TGCAGCGTTTGGGGGGCTCGTATCACAGATACGCAGTATTTT
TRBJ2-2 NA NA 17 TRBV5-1 CASSSHRDLTNTGELFF TGCGCCAGCAGTAGTCACAGGGACCTTACGAACACCGGGGAGCTGTTTTTT
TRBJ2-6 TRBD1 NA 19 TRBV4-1 CASSQVDDRAHSGANVLTF TGCGCCAGCAGCCAAGTCGATGACAGGGCCCACTCTGGGGCCAACGTCCTGACTTTC
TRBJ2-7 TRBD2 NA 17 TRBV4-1 CASSQGGSGTGPYEQYF TGCGCCAGCAGCCAAGGAGGTAGCGGGACGGGCCCCTACGAGCAGTACTTC
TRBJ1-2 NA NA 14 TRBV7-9 CASSLPRKPDGYTF TGTGCCAGCAGCCTCCCAAGGAAGCCAGACGGCTACACCTTC
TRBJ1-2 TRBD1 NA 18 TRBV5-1 CASSLQTGTGGAWEGYTF TGCGCCAGCAGCTTGCAAACCGGGACAGGGGGCGCTTGGGAAGGCTACACCTTC
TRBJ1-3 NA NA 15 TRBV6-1 CASSEERRPGNTIYF TGTGCCAGCAGTGAAGAGAGGAGGCCCGGAAACACCATATATTTT
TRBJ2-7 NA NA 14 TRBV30 CAWSLREPLYEQYF TGTGCCTGGAGTTTGAGGGAACCTCTCTACGAGCAGTACTTC
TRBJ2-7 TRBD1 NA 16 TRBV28 CASSLRLEQGWYEQYF TGTGCCAGCAGTCTGCGTCTAGAACAGGGGTGGTACGAGCAGTACTTC
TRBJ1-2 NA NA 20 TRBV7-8 CASSLSSRGGKRPYNYGYTF TGTGCCAGCAGCTTAAGTAGTAGGGGCGGCAAGAGGCCCTATAACTATGGCTACACCTTC
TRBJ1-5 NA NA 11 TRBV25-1 CASRADQPQHF TGTGCCAGCAGGGCTGATCAGCCCCAGCATTTT
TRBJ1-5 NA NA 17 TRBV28 CASSEPLGRDSNQPQHF TGTGCCAGCAGTGAGCCCTTGGGGAGGGATAGCAATCAGCCCCAGCATTTT
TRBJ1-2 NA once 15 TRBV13 CASSLGAGLNYGYTF TGTGCCAGCAGCTTAGGGGCAGGGCTTAACTATGGCTACACCTTC
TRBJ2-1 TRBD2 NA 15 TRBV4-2 CASSQDYGGAHEQFF TGTGCCAGCAGCCAAGATTACGGGGGGGCACATGAGCAGTTCTTC
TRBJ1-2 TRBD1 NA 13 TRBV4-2 CASSSPGQGSYTF TGTGCCAGCAGCTCGCCGGGACAGGGGAGCTACACCTTC
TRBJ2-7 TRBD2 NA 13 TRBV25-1 CASGAGNSYEQYF TGTGCCAGCGGAGCGGGAAACTCCTACGAGCAGTACTTC
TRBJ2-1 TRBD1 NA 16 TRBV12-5 CASGSLTGTGDNEQFF TGTGCTAGTGGCTCGCTCACCGGGACAGGGGACAATGAGCAGTTCTTC
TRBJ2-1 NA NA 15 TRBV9 CASSPPEKGNNEQFF TGTGCCAGCAGCCCCCCCGAGAAGGGAAACAATGAGCAGTTCTTC
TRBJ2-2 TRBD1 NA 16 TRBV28 CASRLGVTGDTGELFF TGTGCCAGCAGATTAGGCGTAACAGGGGACACCGGGGAGCTGTTTTTT
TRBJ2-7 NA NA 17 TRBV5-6 CASSLIGRDFFNYEQYF TGTGCCAGCAGCTTGATTGGACGGGACTTCTTCAACTACGAGCAGTACTTC
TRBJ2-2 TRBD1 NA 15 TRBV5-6 CASSSGQGNTGELFF TGTGCCAGCAGCAGCGGACAGGGTAACACCGGGGAGCTGTTTTTT
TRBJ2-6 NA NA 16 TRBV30 CAWRSGEESGANVLTF TGTGCCTGGAGATCAGGGGAGGAGTCTGGGGCCAACGTCCTGACTTTC
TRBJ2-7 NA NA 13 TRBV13 CASSPSLTYEQYF TGTGCCAGCAGCCCTTCGTTGACCTACGAGCAGTACTTC
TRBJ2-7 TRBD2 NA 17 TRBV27 CASSVSSGRAKAYEQYF TGTGCCAGCAGTGTTAGTAGCGGGAGGGCCAAAGCCTACGAGCAGTACTTC
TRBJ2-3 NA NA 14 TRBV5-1 CASSPGPIADTQYF TGCGCCAGCAGCCCCGGACCAATCGCGGATACGCAGTATTTT
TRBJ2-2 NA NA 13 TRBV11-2 CASSLDLGWELFF TGTGCCAGCAGCTTAGATCTGGGATGGGAGCTGTTTTTT
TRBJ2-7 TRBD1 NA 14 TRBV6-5 CASRLRDRPYEQYF TGTGCCAGCAGGCTCAGGGACAGACCATACGAGCAGTACTTC
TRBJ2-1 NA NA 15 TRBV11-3 CASSFGGGVYNEQFF TGTGCCAGCAGCTTCGGCGGGGGCGTCTACAATGAGCAGTTCTTC
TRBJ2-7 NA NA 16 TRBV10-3 CAISDLRDRIPDEQYF TGTGCCATCAGTGATCTCCGGGACCGCATACCGGACGAGCAGTACTTC
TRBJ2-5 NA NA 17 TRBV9 CASSVAPGETSQETQYF TGTGCCAGCAGCGTAGCCCCAGGGGAGACATCCCAAGAGACCCAGTACTTC